The 19 T cell receptor beta chains presented below share a single source sample, sequenced in a study of neurological immune-mediated disorders. TCRdb reprocessed the 5' RACE reads with MiXCR, giving one entry per CDR3 protein. This sample has 27,000 or so distinct CDR3 sequences, with roughly 21% found just once. The sample was PBMCs. Source of these receptors: a woman between 55 and 75 years old in good health.

This clonotype was detected ten times or more. This chain joins TRBV20-1 and TRBJ1-3; perhaps TRBD1 as D (6 bases). V shed 0 bases and J shed 2 bases, with 20 bases lying between them. Germline V CDR1 and CDR2: DFQATT, SNEGSKA (reference sequence). The CDR3 is made up of 18 amino acids. The CDR3 protein is CSARDSPIRDTTGNTIYF. In DNA form, the CDR3 reads TGCAGTGCTAGAGATTCCCCTATCCGGGACACGACTGGAAACACCATATATTTT.

This clonotype was counted at least ten times. CDR3 DNA: TGTGCCAGCAGTGTTGGGAAGGGTACTGAAGCTTTCTTT. This sequence encodes CASSVGKGTEAFF. The V gene is TRBV7-2, the J gene TRBJ1-1, with D uncertain. The CDR3 length is 13 residues. Germline V gene lookup returns CDR1 SGHTA and CDR2 FQGNSA. Trimming shortened V by 6 bases and J by 5 bases, and 13 bases separated the two germline ends.

The CDR3 DNA is TGCAGAGTCACATACTTGGGACAGGGTTCCTACGAGCAGTACTTC. It translates to CRVTYLGQGSYEQYF. This chain joins TRBV29-1 and TRBJ2-7, with 9 bases aligning to TRBD1. The germline CDR1 and CDR2 sequences are SQVTM and ANQGSEA. CDR3 size: 15 residues.

The chain combines TRBV4-2 with TRBJ2-5; D is unresolved. The V gene's germline CDR1 is LGHNA and CDR2 YNFKEQ. The CDR3 sequence is 12 residues long. Deletions cut 0 bases from V and 5 bases from J, with 4 bases between. The CDR3 sequence: CASSQDEETQYF. The CDR3 region has the DNA TGTGCCAGCAGCCAAGATGAGGAGACCCAGTACTTC.

The chain links TRBV2 to TRBJ2-3; no clear D. Germline-derived CDR1 and CDR2 are SNHLY and FYNNEI. Deletions cut 4 bases from V and 5 bases from J, with 4 bases between. CDR3 size: 11 residues. The CDR3 DNA reads TGTGCCAGCAGTGGTGGAGATACGCAGTATTTT. Encoded protein: CASSGGDTQYF.

This clonotype was recorded many times. The J gene is TRBJ2-1, the V gene TRBV28; unclear D gene. The V gene lost 8 bases and the J gene lost 4 bases, with 15 bases spanning the gap. Germline lookup yields CDR1 MDHEN and CDR2 SYDVKM. The CDR3 extends over 14 amino acids. This CDR3 is CASPWSRNYNEQFF. The CDR3 region has the DNA TGTGCCAGCCCATGGTCCAGGAATTACAATGAGCAGTTCTTC.

This clonotype is labeled medium-sized. The chain employs TRBV6-2 or TRBV6-3 and TRBJ2-1; D may be TRBD1 or TRBD2 (6 bases each). CDR1 MNHEY and CDR2 SVGEGT come from the germline V gene. V was trimmed by 4 bases and J by 1 base, leaving 11 bases between them. The CDR3 spans 15 residues. As DNA, the CDR3 is TGTGCCAGCAGTTTGGAAGGGGGGTCCTACAATGAGCAGTTCTTC. Amino acids: CASSLEGGSYNEQFF.

This clonotype has at least ten counts. The V and J genes are TRBV20-1 and TRBJ1-2; the D gene is possibly TRBD1 (6 bases). CDR3 length equals 14 residues. V shed 0 bases and J shed 4 bases, with 12 bases lying between them. CDR1 DFQATT and CDR2 SNEGSKA come from the germline V gene (reference sequence). The CDR3 DNA is TGCAGTGCTAGAGATAACAGGGAGAGCTATGGCTACACCTTC. This sequence encodes CSARDNRESYGYTF.

This clonotype was seen ten or more times. The chain uses TRBV7-8 and TRBJ2-6; D not certain. The CDR3 length is 14 residues. V was cut by 5 bases and J by 4 bases, with 9 bases left in between. Germline assignment: CDR1 SGHVS and CDR2 FQNEAQ. For the CDR3, the DNA is TGTGCCAGCAGCCTAACTCACGGGGCCAACGTCCTGACTTTC. This translates into CASSLTHGANVLTF. The full variable domain, its missing parts supplied by reference TRBV7-8 and TRBJ2-6, is GAGVSQSPRYKVAKRGQDVALRCDPISGHVSLFWYQQALGQGPEFLTYFQNEAQLDKSGLPSDRFFAERPEGSVSTLKIQRTQQEDSAVYLCASSLTHGANVLTFGAGSRLTVL.

This clonotype was observed many times. The chain is built from TRBV7-2 and TRBJ1-3, with D hard to call. This CDR3 comprises 15 residues. Trimming stripped 5 bases from V and 0 bases from J, with 11 bases between. The germline gives CDR1 SGHTA, CDR2 FQGNSA. The CDR3 protein is CASSPNTDSGNTIYF. In DNA, the CDR3 is TGTGCCAGCAGCCCCAACACAGACTCTGGAAACACCATATATTTT.

For this clonotype: This clone may be a read error of a much larger clone one base away. The chain joins TRBV12-3 or TRBV12-4 to TRBJ2-2; D possibly corresponds to TRBD2 (5 bases). CDR3 size: 14 residues. The germline V and J ends were trimmed by 6 bases and 9 bases, with 17 bases remaining between them. The CDR3 loop reads CASSPGGLSRELFF. CDR3 sequence (DNA): TGTGCCAGCAGCCCAGGCGGGCTTTCCCGGGAGCTGTTTTTT.

This clonotype was seen many times. The gene calls are TRBV5-5 and TRBJ2-7; TRBD2 might be the D (5 bases). Germline V CDR1 and CDR2: SGHKS, YYEKEE (reference sequence). This CDR3 contains 16 residues. The ends were cut back, 4 bases at V and 5 bases at J, with 22 bases in the middle. CDR3 residues: CASSPTSAGLLNEQYF. The CDR3 region has the DNA TGTGCCAGCAGCCCTACTAGTGCGGGCTTACTTAACGAGCAGTACTTC. The full variable domain, completed using reference TRBV5-5 and TRBJ2-7, is DAGVTQSPTHLIKTRGQQVTLRCSPISGHKSVSWYQQVLGQGPQFIFQYYEKEERGRGNFPDRFSARQFPNYSSELNVNALLLGDSALYLCASSPTSAGLLNEQYFGPGTRLTVT.

The chain employs TRBV20-1 and TRBJ2-7; the D gene is possibly TRBD1 (5 bases). Germline loops: CDR1 DFQATT, CDR2 SNEGSKA (reference sequence). The CDR3 length is 12 residues. V was trimmed by 6 bases and J by 5 bases, leaving 14 bases between them. The CDR3 protein is CSAPPTDNEQYF. The CDR3 DNA is TGCAGTGCCCCCCCGACAGACAACGAGCAGTACTTC.

Details on this clonotype: One end of the junction does not line up with germline, which may come from a read error. V and J are TRBV7-3 and TRBJ2-5, with unresolved D. The germline V gene encodes CDR1 SGHTA and CDR2 FQGTGA. This CDR3 comprises 13 residues. The CDR3 nucleotides are TGTGCCAGCAGCTTAGGAGTCGGTGAGACGCAGTACTTC. Protein: CASSLGVGETQYF.

This clonotype was observed at least ten times. V usage is TRBV2 and J usage is TRBJ2-6; 7 positions agree with TRBD1. The CDR3 is 17 amino acids. Germline lookup yields CDR1 SNHLY and CDR2 FYNNEI. The J segment lost 1 base and the V segment lost 6 bases, leaving 9 bases of the junction unmatched. The CDR3 region is CASSTDRARSGANVLTF. The CDR3, as DNA: TGTGCCAGCAGCACAGACAGGGCCCGATCTGGGGCCAACGTCCTGACTTTC.

This clonotype was recorded many times. CDR3 DNA sequence: TGTGCCAGCAGTAAACAAGGGACAGGAAGAGCCTACGAGCAGTACTTC. Its translation: CASSKQGTGRAYEQYF. The rearrangement joins TRBV6-5 to TRBJ2-7; 8 nucleotides line up with TRBD1. After removal of 5 bases from V and 2 bases from J, the junction contained 11 bases not matched to a gene. Germline V gene lookup returns CDR1 MNHEY and CDR2 SVGAGI. There are 16 residues in the CDR3.

The chain recombines TRBV18 with TRBJ2-3; D unclear. This CDR3 comprises 15 residues. CDR1 KGHSH and CDR2 LQKENI come from the germline V gene. The V end lost 0 bases, the J end lost 3 bases, and 10 bases lay between the germline ends. The CDR3 loop reads CASSPPGHNTDTQYF. In DNA, the CDR3 is TGTGCCAGCTCACCACCAGGGCACAATACAGATACGCAGTATTTT. Full variable domain (missing parts from reference TRBV18 and TRBJ2-3): NAGVMQNPRHLVRRRGQEARLRCSPMKGHSHVYWYRQLPEEGLKFMVYLQKENIIDESGMPKERFSAEFPKEGPSILRIQQVVRGDSAAYFCASSPPGHNTDTQYFGPGTRLTVL.

The V call is TRBV7-2, the J call TRBJ1-1, with no clear D. CDR1 is SGHTA and CDR2 is FQGNSA in the germline V gene. V lost 5 bases, J lost 5 bases, and 24 bases lay in between. The CDR3 spans 17 residues. The CDR3, as DNA: TGTGCCAGCAGCCCCCCCACGTGGGTCGCCGGAGGGACTGAAGCTTTCTTT. Translated: CASSPPTWVAGGTEAFF. Full variable domain (outside the CDR3, taken from reference TRBV7-2 and TRBJ1-1): GAGVSQSPSNKVTEKGKDVELRCDPISGHTALYWYRQSLGQGLEFLIYFQGNSAPDKSGLPSDRFSAERTGGSVSTLTIQRTQQEDSAVYLCASSPPTWVAGGTEAFFGQGTRLTVV.

This clonotype was seen repeatedly, ten times or more. V usage is TRBV29-1 and J usage is TRBJ2-7; the D gene is possibly TRBD2 (6 bases). CDR1 is SQVTM and CDR2 is ANQGSEA in the germline V gene. Between the trimmed V and J ends, which lost 4 bases and 2 bases, there was a span of 12 bases. This CDR3 has 13 residues. The CDR3 loop is CSVGSGLTYEQYF. The CDR3 DNA sequence: TGCAGCGTTGGTTCGGGACTCACCTACGAGCAGTACTTC.